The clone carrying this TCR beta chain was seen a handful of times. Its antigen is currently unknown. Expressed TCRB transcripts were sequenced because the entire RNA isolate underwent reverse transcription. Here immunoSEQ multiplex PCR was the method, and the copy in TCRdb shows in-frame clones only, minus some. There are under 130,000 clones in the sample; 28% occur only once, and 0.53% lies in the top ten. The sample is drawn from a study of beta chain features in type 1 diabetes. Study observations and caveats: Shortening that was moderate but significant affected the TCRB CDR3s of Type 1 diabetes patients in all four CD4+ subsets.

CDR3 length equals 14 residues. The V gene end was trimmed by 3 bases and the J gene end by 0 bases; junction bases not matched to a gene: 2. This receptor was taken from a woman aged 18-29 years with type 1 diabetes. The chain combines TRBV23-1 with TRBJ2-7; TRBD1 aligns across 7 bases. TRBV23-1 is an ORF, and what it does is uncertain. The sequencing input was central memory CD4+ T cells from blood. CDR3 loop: CASSQTGCSYEQYF. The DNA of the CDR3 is TGCGCCAGCAGTCAGACAGGGTGCTCCTACGAGCAGTACTTC.